The 23 T cell receptor beta chains in this list originate from one sample, sequenced in a study of CD8+ T cells in alopecia areata (dated by TCRdb to the late 2010s). Library preparation employed the immunoSEQ multiplex PCR assay. To provide template for TCR sequencing, every sample had RNA extracted and reverse transcribed into cDNA. The source is immuneACCESS, and TCRdb retained only in-frame sequences with V and J called. Part of the clones is not carried over; for the studies checked, unresolved V genes explain less than half of this, and the remainder is unexplained. Within this sample are 120,000 to 150,000 clones, with more than 45% of them counted one time only. The ten biggest clones cover over 5.5% of the sample. The sample was CD4+ T cells sorted from blood. The receptors here all came from a human donor with alopecia areata.

This clone was detected only once. The J gene is TRBJ2-2, the V gene TRBV4-2, with D perhaps assigned TRBD1 or TRBD2 (5 bases each). V lost 0 bases and J lost 4, with 15 bases in between. Germline CDR1 is LGHNA and CDR2 is YNFKEQ. There are 17 residues in the CDR3. The CDR3 reads CASSQEGTATPTGELFF. The CDR3, as DNA: TGTGCCAGCAGCCAAGAGGGGACGGCTACACCCACCGGGGAGCTGTTTTTT.

The chain employs TRBV9 and TRBJ2-2; 8 bases match TRBD1. Germline V lookup: CDR1 SGDLS, CDR2 YYNGEE. The CDR3 extends over 19 amino acids. V dropped 0 bases and J dropped 0; count of bases not matched to a gene: 10. The CDR3 sequence: CASSVGLSSGGPNTGELFF. CDR3 DNA: TGTGCCAGCAGCGTAGGCTTATCCTCAGGGGGCCCGAACACCGGGGAGCTGTTTTTT.

The chain recombines TRBV2 with TRBJ2-2; TRBD1 matches at 9 bases. This CDR3 is 14 amino acids long. With 7 bases clipped from V and 5 bases from J, the junction kept 5 bases outside the gene matches. The germline gives CDR1 SNHLY, CDR2 FYNNEI. CDR3 amino acids: CASTEQGATGELFF. The CDR3 coding sequence is TGTGCCAGCACCGAACAGGGGGCTACCGGGGAGCTGTTTTTT.

The chain recombines TRBV6-6 with TRBJ2-2; D remains unclear. The CDR3 has 10 residues. The V end was cut by 8 bases, the J end by 6 bases, with 4 bases between. The germline gives CDR1 MNHNY, CDR2 SVGAGI (reference sequence). CDR3 sequence: CASGAGELFF. The CDR3 nucleotides are TGTGCCAGCGGGGCCGGGGAGCTGTTTTTT.

The chain links TRBV30 to TRBJ1-1, with 8 bases aligning to TRBD1. V lost 3 bases to trimming and J lost 5 bases; unmatched junction nucleotides: 5. CDR1 and CDR2 (germline): GTSNPN, SVGIG (reference sequence). The CDR3 contains 13 residues. As DNA, the CDR3 is TGTGCCTGGAGAGGTGACAGGGGAACTGAAGCTTTCTTT. The encoded protein is CAWRGDRGTEAFF.

The table lists this clone with a few counts. The chain has TRBV2 and TRBJ2-1; D unresolved. The V gene lost 2 bases and the J gene lost 7 bases, with 9 bases spanning the gap. From germline, CDR1 is SNHLY and CDR2 FYNNEI. The CDR3 has 13 amino acids. The CDR3 DNA is TGTGCCAGCAGTGAAACAGACTGGAATGAGCAGTTCTTC. It specifies CASSETDWNEQFF.

The sample holds a few counts of this clone. The identical CDR3 is also encoded by other nucleotide sequences in the sample. This CDR3 is CSVGGRNQPQHF. In nucleotides, the CDR3 is TGCAGCGTTGGGGGCCGAAATCAGCCCCAGCATTTT. This chain connects TRBV29-1 to TRBJ1-5, with D perhaps TRBD1 (5 bases). CDR3 length: 12 amino acids. Germline values: CDR1 SQVTM, CDR2 ANQGSEA. Trimming removed 4 bases at V and 4 bases at J, with 8 bases between.

The chain is built from TRBV11-2 and TRBJ1-4; D is undetermined. The V end was cut by 1 base, the J end by 6 bases, with 9 bases between. Germline loops: CDR1 SGHAT, CDR2 FQNNGV. The CDR3 totals 14 residues. In DNA form, the CDR3 reads TGTGCCAGCAGCTTAGGAGGGTGGGATGAAAAACTGTTTTTT. Its protein product is CASSLGGWDEKLFF.

This clone showed up just a few times. The J gene is TRBJ2-7, the V gene TRBV7-9, with a tentative D call TRBD1 (6 bases). The CDR3 spans 13 residues. Germline CDR1 reads SEHNR; CDR2 reads FQNEAQ (reference sequence). The germline V and J ends were trimmed by 8 bases and 3 bases, with 14 bases remaining between them. The CDR3 DNA sequence: TGTGCCAGCCTGCCAGGGGCTAACTACGAGCAGTACTTC. This encodes CASLPGANYEQYF.

This rearrangement joins TRBV29-1 to TRBJ2-1, with 7 bases lining up with TRBD2. V lost 8 bases and J lost 15; bases outside the gene matches: 10. The CDR3 runs 10 residues. The germline V gene encodes CDR1 SQVTM and CDR2 ANQGSEA. The CDR3 protein is CSHQGLPLFF. The CDR3 DNA sequence: TGCAGCCATCAGGGACTACCTCTGTTCTTC.

This clone was recorded only once. The J gene is TRBJ2-5, the V gene TRBV5-1; 8 bases map to TRBD2. The CDR3 has 16 amino acids. From germline, CDR1 is SGHRS and CDR2 YFSETQ. Trimming at V came to 1 base and at J to 1 base, leaving 6 bases not matched to a gene. The CDR3 is CASSLSASGPQETQYF. The DNA for the CDR3 is TGCGCCAGCAGCTTGTCGGCTAGCGGGCCCCAAGAGACCCAGTACTTC.

The chain links TRBV6-5 to TRBJ1-1, with D hard to call. Germline-derived CDR1 and CDR2 are MNHEY and SVGAGI. This CDR3 spans 13 amino acids. Trimming shortened V by 6 bases and J by 12 bases, and 20 bases separated the two germline ends. CDR3: CASSQGGLSAPFF. CDR3 sequence (DNA): TGTGCCAGCAGCCAAGGTGGGCTTTCTGCCCCTTTCTTT.

V and J are TRBV5-4 and TRBJ1-1, with D hard to call. The ends were cut back, 1 base at V and 1 base at J, with 8 bases in the middle. The CDR3 has 14 residues. Germline lookup yields CDR1 SGHNT and CDR2 YYREEE (reference sequence). The CDR3 spells CASSLLVGNTEAFF. CDR3 nucleotide sequence: TGTGCCAGCAGCTTGTTAGTCGGGAACACTGAAGCTTTCTTT.

The chain employs TRBV7-9 and TRBJ2-5, with 11 bases identical to TRBD2. From germline, CDR1 is SEHNR and CDR2 FQNEAQ (reference sequence). The CDR3 spans 15 residues. The ends lost 2 bases at V and 5 bases at J; junction bases unmatched: 4. The CDR3, as DNA: TGTGCCAGCAGCTTACTAGCGGGAGGTAGTGAGACCCAGTACTTC. It translates to CASSLLAGGSETQYF.

There are a few counts of this clone. V usage is TRBV15 and J usage is TRBJ2-5; maybe TRBD1 (7 bases). V shed 3 bases and J shed 3 bases, with 8 bases lying between them. The germline V gene has CDR1 LNHNV and CDR2 YYDKDF (reference sequence). The CDR3 is made up of 13 amino acids. CDR3 in DNA: TGTGCCACCAGCAGCAGGGGGGAAGAGACCCAGTACTTC. This sequence encodes CATSSRGEETQYF.

This sequence joins TRBV5-1 and TRBJ2-3; D may be TRBD2 (6 bases). This CDR3 is 15 amino acids long. CDR1 SGHRS and CDR2 YFSETQ come from the germline V gene. V lost 5 bases and J 3 bases, leaving 16 bases between the germline ends. CDR3 protein: CASRLGGVATDTQYF. The CDR3 bases are TGCGCCAGCAGACTGGGCGGGGTGGCTACAGATACGCAGTATTTT.

The rearrangement uses TRBV29-1 and TRBJ1-2; D is perhaps TRBD1 (5 bases). Germline V gene lookup returns CDR1 SQVTM and CDR2 ANQGSEA. This CDR3 has 15 amino acids. Trimming took 6 bases from V and 5 from J, leaving 22 bases between them. The CDR3 region has the DNA TGCAGCGTCGAACGGGGCCAAGAGATATGGTATGGCTACACCTTC. Translating gives CSVERGQEIWYGYTF.

The chain recombines TRBV30 with TRBJ2-7; TRBD1 agrees at 10 bases. Per the germline V gene, CDR1 is GTSNPN and CDR2 is SVGIG (reference sequence). After removal of 4 bases from V and 6 bases from J, the junction contained 6 bases not matched to a gene. There are 13 residues in the CDR3. Written as DNA, the CDR3 is TGTGCCTGGAATTCCGGGACAGGGGTCGAGCAGTACTTC. Amino acid sequence: CAWNSGTGVEQYF.

The rearrangement joins TRBV7-2 to TRBJ2-6; D may correspond to TRBD1 or TRBD2 (6 bases each). The CDR3 runs 16 residues. Germline CDR1 and CDR2: SGHTA and FQGNSA. V was trimmed by 5 bases and J by 2 bases, leaving 13 bases between them. The CDR3 reads CASSQGGNPGANVLTF. As DNA, the CDR3 is TGTGCCAGCAGCCAAGGGGGGAACCCTGGGGCCAACGTCCTGACTTTC.

J is TRBJ2-7 and V is TRBV2, with a possible D match to TRBD1 (6 bases). The CDR3 sequence is 13 residues long. CDR1 is SNHLY, CDR2 FYNNEI, per germline. V lost 7 bases and J 2 bases, leaving 12 bases between the germline ends. CDR3 sequence: CASTRTATYEQYF. CDR3 DNA: TGTGCCAGCACCAGGACAGCAACCTACGAGCAGTACTTC. Full variable domain (missing parts from reference TRBV2 and TRBJ2-7): EPEVTQTPSHQVTQMGQEVILRCVPISNHLYFYWYRQILGQKVEFLVSFYNNEISEKSEIFDDQFSVERPDGSNFTLKIRSTKLEDSAMYFCASTRTATYEQYFGPGTRLTVT.

Remarks on this clone: This specimen includes other DNA sequences encoding the same CDR3. The V call is TRBV5-1, the J call TRBJ2-5; D ambiguous. The CDR3 spans 11 residues. Germline loops: CDR1 SGHRS, CDR2 YFSETQ. V was pared by 1 base and J by 4 bases, with 2 bases between. Written as DNA, the CDR3 is TGCGCCAGCAGCTTGTTAGAGACCCAGTACTTC. This encodes CASSLLETQYF.

This clone was observed once. V usage is TRBV29-1 and J usage is TRBJ2-1; TRBD2 matches at 12 bases. V shed 2 bases, J shed 5 bases, and the junction held 13 bases outside the gene matches. The CDR3 covers 18 residues. Germline V gives CDR1 SQVTM, CDR2 ANQGSEA. CDR3 sequence: CSVEKASGGGPGHNEQFF. The CDR3 nucleotides are TGCAGCGTTGAAAAGGCTAGCGGGGGGGGCCCGGGGCACAATGAGCAGTTCTTC.

V and J are TRBV28 and TRBJ1-1, with D unresolved. The V gene lost 4 bases and the J gene lost 5 bases, with 5 bases spanning the gap. From germline, CDR1 is MDHEN and CDR2 SYDVKM. The length of the CDR3 is 11 residues. The CDR3, as DNA: TGTGCCAGCAGTTGGAAGACTGAAGCTTTCTTT. It codes for CASSWKTEAFF.